In this sample, the clone carrying this T cell receptor (beta chain) turned up a few times. Its antigen is not known. In TCRdb, the 5' RACE reads were re-called with MiXCR into one record per CDR3 protein. The table lists about 520,000 distinct CDR3 sequences, 20% to 25% of them singletons. Germline CDR1 is DFQATT and CDR2 is SNEGSKA (reference sequence). The CDR3 spans 13 residues. Trimming cost V 3 bases and J 5 bases, with 13 bases left between them. This sample was included in a study of identical twins. Study outcomes and limitations: Abundant beta clonotypes from cord blood had fewer insertions, unlike memory repertoires, which showed none.

These records were also assigned to another study, of T cells expressing NK-cell markers. That investigation notes: From sorted CD3+CD56+NKG2C+, CD3+CD56+NKG2C- and CD3+CD56-NKG2C+ T cells came the TCR beta repertoires. Seven sequenced donors out of eight were HCMV-seropositive, one seronegative.

The sample comprised CD4+ T cells sorted from blood. This rearrangement joins TRBV20-1 to TRBJ1-1; possible D gene TRBD1, 6 bases. This sequence was found in a woman aged 18-29 years in good health. The CDR3 DNA is TGCAGTGCTAGTAAGGGGGGTGATACTGAAGCTTTCTTT. Protein product: CSASKGGDTEAFF.